Each of the 2 T cell receptor beta chains below was sequenced from the same sample in a study of T cell responses to AZD1222 COVID-19 vaccine (dated by TCRdb to the early 2020s). Receptor libraries were prepared by the immunoSEQ multiplex PCR assay. Drawn from immuneACCESS, this table holds only the in-frame rearrangements with V and J called that TCRdb kept. Clones are partly lost; checked studies trace under half to an unresolved V gene and leave the rest unexplained. The sample table shows 66,000 or so clones, and about 88% are seen once. The ten biggest clones cover 15% to 20% of the sample. The time point label, as the study defines it: baseline before first vaccination. Sample: peripheral blood, taken on day 0 of AZD1222 vaccination. These TCRs come from an adult in good health.

V and J are TRBV7-9 and TRBJ1-1; D not resolved. V shed 1 base and J shed 0 bases, with 9 bases lying between them. CDR1 is SEHNR, CDR2 FQNEAQ, per germline (reference sequence). The CDR3 has 15 amino acids. In DNA, the CDR3 is TGTGCCAGCAGCTTAGGCCCGGGGATGAACACTGAAGCTTTCTTT. Its protein is CASSLGPGMNTEAFF.

This clone was seen a single time. The chain links TRBV5-8 to TRBJ1-5; no firm D call. The length of the CDR3 is 14 residues. V was shortened by 2 bases and J by 4 bases, with 10 bases between the two germline ends. Germline V gene sequence: CDR1 SGHTS, CDR2 YDEGEE. The CDR3 sequence: CASSLGVGNQPQHF. For the CDR3, the DNA is TGTGCCAGCAGCTTAGGAGTCGGGAATCAGCCCCAGCATTTT.